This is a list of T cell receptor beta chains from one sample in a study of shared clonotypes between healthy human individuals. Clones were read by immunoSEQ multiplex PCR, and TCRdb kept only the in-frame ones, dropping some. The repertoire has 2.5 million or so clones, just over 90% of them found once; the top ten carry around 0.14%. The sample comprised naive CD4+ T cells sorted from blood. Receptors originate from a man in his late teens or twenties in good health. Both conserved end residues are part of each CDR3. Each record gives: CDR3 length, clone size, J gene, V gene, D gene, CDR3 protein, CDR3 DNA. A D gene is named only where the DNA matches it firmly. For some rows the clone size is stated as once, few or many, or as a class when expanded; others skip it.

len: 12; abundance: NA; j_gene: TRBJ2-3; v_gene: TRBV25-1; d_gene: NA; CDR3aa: CASSVNTDTQYF; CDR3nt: TGTGCCAGCAGTGTGAACACAGATACGCAGTATTTT
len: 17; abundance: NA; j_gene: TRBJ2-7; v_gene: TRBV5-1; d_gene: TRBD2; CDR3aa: CASSLVVVLAGENEQYF; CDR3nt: TGCGCCAGCAGCTTGGTTGTTGTACTAGCGGGTGAAAACGAGCAGTACTTC
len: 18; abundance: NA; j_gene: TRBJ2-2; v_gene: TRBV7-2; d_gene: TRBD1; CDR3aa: CASSLELRTGVNTGELFF; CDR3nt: TGTGCCAGCAGCTTAGAATTGAGGACAGGGGTGAACACCGGGGAGCTGTTTTTT
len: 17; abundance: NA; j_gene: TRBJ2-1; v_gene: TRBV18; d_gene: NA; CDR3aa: CASSPPTTAPSYNEQFF; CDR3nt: TGTGCCAGCTCACCACCGACTACGGCTCCCTCCTACAATGAGCAGTTCTTC
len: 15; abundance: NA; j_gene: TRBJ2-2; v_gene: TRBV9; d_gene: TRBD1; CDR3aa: CASRAGTGPTGELFF; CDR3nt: TGTGCCAGCAGGGCCGGGACAGGACCCACCGGGGAGCTGTTTTTT
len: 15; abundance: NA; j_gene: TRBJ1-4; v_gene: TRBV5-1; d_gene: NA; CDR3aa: CASSLGDNLPEKLFF; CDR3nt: TGCGCCAGCAGCTTGGGGGACAATTTGCCCGAAAAACTGTTTTTT
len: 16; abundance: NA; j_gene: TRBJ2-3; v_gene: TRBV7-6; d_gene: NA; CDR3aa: CASSLRPFKGTDTQYF; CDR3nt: TGTGCCAGCAGCTTGAGGCCCTTCAAAGGCACAGATACGCAGTATTTT
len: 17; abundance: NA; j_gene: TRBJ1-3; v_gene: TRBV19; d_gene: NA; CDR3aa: CASLERGVPRSGNTIYF; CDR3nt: TGTGCCAGTCTCGAAAGGGGGGTCCCTAGGTCCGGAAACACCATATATTTT
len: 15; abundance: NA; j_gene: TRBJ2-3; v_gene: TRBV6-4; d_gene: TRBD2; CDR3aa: CASSDPGGSTDTQYF; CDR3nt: TGTGCCAGCAGTGACCCGGGGGGTAGCACAGATACGCAGTATTTT
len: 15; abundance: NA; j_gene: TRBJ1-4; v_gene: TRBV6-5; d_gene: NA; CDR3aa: CASSYVLDKFEKLFF; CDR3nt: TGTGCCAGCAGTTACGTCCTAGACAAGTTTGAAAAACTGTTTTTT
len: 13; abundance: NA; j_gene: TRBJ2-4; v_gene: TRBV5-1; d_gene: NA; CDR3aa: CASTDRAKNIQYF; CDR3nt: TGCGCCAGCACGGATCGGGCCAAAAACATTCAGTACTTC
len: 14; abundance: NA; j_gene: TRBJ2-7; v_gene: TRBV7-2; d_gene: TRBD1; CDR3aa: CASSGDRNYYEQYF; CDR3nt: TGTGCCAGCAGCGGGGACAGGAACTACTACGAGCAGTACTTC
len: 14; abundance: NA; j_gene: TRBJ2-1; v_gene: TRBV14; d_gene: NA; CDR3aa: CASSRRGAYNEQFF; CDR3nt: TGTGCCAGCAGCCGGAGAGGGGCATACAATGAGCAGTTCTTC
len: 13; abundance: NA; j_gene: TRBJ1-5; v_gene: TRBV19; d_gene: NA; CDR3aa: CASSRGQNQPQHF; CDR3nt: TGTGCCAGTAGTAGAGGACAGAATCAGCCCCAGCATTTT
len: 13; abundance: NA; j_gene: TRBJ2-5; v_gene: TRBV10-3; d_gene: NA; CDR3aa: CAISESQPETQYF; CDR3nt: TGTGCCATCAGTGAGTCGCAGCCAGAGACCCAGTACTTC
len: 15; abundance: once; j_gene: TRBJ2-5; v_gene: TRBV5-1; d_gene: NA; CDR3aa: CASRFMTGTKETQYF; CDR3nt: TGCGCCAGCAGATTCATGACTGGGACAAAAGAGACCCAGTACTTC
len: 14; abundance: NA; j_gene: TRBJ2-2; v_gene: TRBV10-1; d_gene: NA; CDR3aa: CASSESPNTGELFF; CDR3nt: TGCGCCAGCAGTGAGTCACCCAACACCGGGGAGCTGTTTTTT
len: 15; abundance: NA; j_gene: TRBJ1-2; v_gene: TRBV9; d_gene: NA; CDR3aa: CASSVQQGVYYGYTF; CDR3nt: TGTGCCAGCAGCGTCCAACAGGGAGTTTACTATGGCTACACCTTC
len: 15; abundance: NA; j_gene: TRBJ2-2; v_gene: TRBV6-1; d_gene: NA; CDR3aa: CASSELAGATGELFF; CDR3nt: TGTGCCAGCAGTGAACTGGCAGGGGCCACCGGGGAGCTGTTTTTT
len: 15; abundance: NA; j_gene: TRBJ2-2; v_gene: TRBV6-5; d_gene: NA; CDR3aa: CASTRRGPNTGELFF; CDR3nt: TGTGCCAGCACCCGGAGGGGACCAAACACCGGGGAGCTGTTTTTT
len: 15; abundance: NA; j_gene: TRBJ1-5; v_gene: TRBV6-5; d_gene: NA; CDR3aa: CASSYSRADNQPQHF; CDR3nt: TGTGCCAGCAGTTACTCTCGGGCAGATAATCAGCCCCAGCATTTT
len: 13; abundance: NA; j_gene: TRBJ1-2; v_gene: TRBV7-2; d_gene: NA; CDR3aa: CASSLSSGYGYTF; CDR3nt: TGTGCCAGCAGCTTGAGCTCGGGATACGGCTACACCTTC
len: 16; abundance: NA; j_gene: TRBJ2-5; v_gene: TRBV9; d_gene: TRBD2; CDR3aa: CASSVGGGRRGETQYF; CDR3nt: TGTGCCAGCAGCGTAGGCGGCGGGAGACGGGGAGAGACCCAGTACTTC
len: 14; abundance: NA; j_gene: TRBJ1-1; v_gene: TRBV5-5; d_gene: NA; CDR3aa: CASSLAIMNTEAFF; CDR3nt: TGTGCCAGCAGCTTGGCAATTATGAACACTGAAGCTTTCTTT
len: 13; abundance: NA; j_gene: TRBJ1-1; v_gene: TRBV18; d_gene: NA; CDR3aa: CASSLVSRGEAFF; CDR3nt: TGTGCCAGCTCATTAGTCTCCCGGGGAGAAGCTTTCTTT
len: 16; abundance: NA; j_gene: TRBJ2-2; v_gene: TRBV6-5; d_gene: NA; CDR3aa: CASSYPPRTGTGELFF; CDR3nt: TGTGCCAGCAGTTACCCGCCTCGGACCGGCACCGGGGAGCTGTTTTTT
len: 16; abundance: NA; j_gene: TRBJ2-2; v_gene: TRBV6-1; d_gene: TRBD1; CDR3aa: CASSDTGGPGTGELFF; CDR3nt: TGTGCCAGCAGTGATACAGGGGGCCCTGGCACCGGGGAGCTGTTTTTT
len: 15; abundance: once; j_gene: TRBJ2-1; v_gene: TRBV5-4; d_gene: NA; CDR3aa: CASSLGVAENNEQFF; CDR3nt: TGTGCCAGCAGCTTGGGGGTAGCGGAGAACAATGAGCAGTTCTTC
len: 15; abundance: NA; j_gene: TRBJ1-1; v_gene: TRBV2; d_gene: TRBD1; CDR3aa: CASSEVGTGSTEAFF; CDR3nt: TGTGCCAGCAGTGAAGTGGGGACAGGGAGTACTGAAGCTTTCTTT
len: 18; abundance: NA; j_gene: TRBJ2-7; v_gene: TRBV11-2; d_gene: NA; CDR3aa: CASSPPAFFEGLQYEQYF; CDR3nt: TGTGCCAGCAGCCCCCCTGCATTTTTCGAAGGCCTACAGTACGAGCAGTACTTC
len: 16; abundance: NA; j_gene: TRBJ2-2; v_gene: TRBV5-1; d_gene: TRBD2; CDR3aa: CASSGDPGLATGELFF; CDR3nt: TGCGCCAGCAGCGGCGACCCGGGACTAGCGACCGGGGAGCTGTTTTTT
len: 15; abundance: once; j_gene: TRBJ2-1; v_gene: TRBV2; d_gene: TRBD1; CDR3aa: CASSERGTGDNEQFF; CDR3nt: TGTGCCAGCAGTGAAAGGGGGACAGGGGACAATGAGCAGTTCTTC
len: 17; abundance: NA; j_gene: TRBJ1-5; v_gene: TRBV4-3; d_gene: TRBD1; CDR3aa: CASSQAYGTDSNQPQHF; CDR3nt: TGCGCCAGCAGCCAAGCCTACGGGACAGATAGCAATCAGCCCCAGCATTTT
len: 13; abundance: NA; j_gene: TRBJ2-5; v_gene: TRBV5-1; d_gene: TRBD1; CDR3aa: CASSLGGPETQYF; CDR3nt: TGCGCCAGCAGCTTAGGGGGCCCGGAGACCCAGTACTTC
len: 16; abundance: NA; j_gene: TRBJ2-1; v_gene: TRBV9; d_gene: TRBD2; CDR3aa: CASSETSGGNYNEQFF; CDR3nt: TGTGCCAGCAGCGAGACTAGCGGGGGGAACTACAATGAGCAGTTCTTC
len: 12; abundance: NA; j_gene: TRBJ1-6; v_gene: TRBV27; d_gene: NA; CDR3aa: CASTTPNSPLHF; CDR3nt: TGTGCCAGCACCACCCCTAATTCACCCCTCCACTTT
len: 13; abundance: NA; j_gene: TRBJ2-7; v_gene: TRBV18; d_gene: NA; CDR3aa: CASSPKQSYEQYF; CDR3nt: TGTGCCAGCTCCCCAAAACAGTCCTACGAGCAGTACTTC
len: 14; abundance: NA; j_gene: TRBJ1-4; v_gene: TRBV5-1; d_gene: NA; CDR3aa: CASSLIGPKEKLFF; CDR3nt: TGCGCCAGCAGCTTGATAGGCCCCAAGGAAAAACTGTTTTTT
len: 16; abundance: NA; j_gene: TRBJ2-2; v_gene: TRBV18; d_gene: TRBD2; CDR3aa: CASSYSGGQNTGELFF; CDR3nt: TGTGCCAGCTCCTATAGCGGGGGCCAAAACACCGGGGAGCTGTTTTTT
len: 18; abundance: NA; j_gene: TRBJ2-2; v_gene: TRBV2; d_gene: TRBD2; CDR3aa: CASSDGRGRADHAGELFF; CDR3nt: TGTGCCAGCAGTGACGGTCGCGGGAGGGCCGATCACGCCGGGGAGCTGTTTTTT
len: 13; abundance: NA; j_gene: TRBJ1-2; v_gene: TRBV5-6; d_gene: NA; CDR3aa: CASSWGSGYGYTF; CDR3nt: TGTGCCAGCAGCTGGGGATCAGGGTATGGCTACACCTTC
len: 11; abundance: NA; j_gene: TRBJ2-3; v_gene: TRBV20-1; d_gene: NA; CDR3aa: CSASIGDTQYF; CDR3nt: TGCAGTGCTAGTATAGGAGATACGCAGTATTTT
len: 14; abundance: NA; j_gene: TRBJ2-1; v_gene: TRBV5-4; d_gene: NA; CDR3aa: CASSLDWGGNEQFF; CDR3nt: TGTGCCAGCAGCCTAGACTGGGGCGGCAATGAGCAGTTCTTC
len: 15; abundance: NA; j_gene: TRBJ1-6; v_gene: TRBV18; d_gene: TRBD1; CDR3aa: CASSPPGTGASPLHF; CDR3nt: TGTGCCAGCTCACCTCCCGGGACAGGGGCTTCACCCCTCCACTTT
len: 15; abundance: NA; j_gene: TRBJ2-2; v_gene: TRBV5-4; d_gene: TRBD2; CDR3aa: CASSLTSLNTGELFF; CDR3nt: TGTGCCAGTTCCCTGACTAGCCTGAACACCGGGGAGCTGTTTTTT
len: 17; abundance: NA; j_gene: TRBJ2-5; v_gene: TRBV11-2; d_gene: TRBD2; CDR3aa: CASSLIGSGRAWETQYF; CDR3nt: TGTGCCAGCAGCTTAATTGGTAGCGGGAGGGCCTGGGAGACCCAGTACTTC
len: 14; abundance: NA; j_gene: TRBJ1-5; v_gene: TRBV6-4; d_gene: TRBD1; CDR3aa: CASSGQGAGQPQHF; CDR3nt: TGTGCCAGCAGTGGACAGGGGGCCGGTCAGCCCCAGCATTTT
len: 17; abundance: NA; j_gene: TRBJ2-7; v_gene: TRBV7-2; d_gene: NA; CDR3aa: CASSPREAGGTPYEQYF; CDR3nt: TGTGCCAGCAGCCCTCGGGAGGCCGGAGGGACACCGTACGAGCAGTACTTC
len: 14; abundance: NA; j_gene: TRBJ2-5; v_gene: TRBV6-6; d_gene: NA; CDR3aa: CATLWGNPGETQYF; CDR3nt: TGTGCCACCCTATGGGGTAACCCGGGGGAGACCCAGTACTTC
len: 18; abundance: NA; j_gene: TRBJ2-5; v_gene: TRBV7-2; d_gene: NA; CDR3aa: CASSLSVVARGTIETQYF; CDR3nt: TGTGCCAGCAGCTTATCCGTGGTAGCGCGGGGGACAATAGAGACCCAGTACTTC
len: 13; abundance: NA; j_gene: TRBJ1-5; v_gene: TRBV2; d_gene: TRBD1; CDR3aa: CASTGQGEQPQHF; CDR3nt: TGTGCCAGCACCGGACAGGGAGAGCAGCCCCAGCATTTT